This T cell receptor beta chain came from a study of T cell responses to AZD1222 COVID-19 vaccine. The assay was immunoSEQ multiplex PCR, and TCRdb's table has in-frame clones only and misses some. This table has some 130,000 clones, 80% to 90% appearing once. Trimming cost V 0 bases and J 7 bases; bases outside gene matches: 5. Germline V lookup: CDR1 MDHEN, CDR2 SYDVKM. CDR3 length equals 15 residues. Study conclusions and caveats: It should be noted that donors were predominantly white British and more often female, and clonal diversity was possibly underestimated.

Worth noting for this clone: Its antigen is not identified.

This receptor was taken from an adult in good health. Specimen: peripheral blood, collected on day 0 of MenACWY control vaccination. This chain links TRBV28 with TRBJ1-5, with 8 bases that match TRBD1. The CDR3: CASSLWAGGDQPQHF. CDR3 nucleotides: TGTGCCAGCAGTTTATGGGCAGGGGGCGACCAGCCCCAGCATTTT.